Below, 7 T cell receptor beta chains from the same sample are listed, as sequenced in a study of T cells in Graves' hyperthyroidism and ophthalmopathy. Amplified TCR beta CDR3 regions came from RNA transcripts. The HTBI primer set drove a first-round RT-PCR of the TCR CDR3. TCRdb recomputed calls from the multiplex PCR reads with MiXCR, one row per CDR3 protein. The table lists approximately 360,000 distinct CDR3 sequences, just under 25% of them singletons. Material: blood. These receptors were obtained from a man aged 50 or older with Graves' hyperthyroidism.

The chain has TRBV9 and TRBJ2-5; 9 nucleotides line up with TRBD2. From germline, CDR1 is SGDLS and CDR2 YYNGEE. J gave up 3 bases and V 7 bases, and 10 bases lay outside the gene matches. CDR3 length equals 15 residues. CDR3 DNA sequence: TGTGCCAGCTCGAACAAATTAGCGGGAGAAGAGACCCAGTACTTC. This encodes CASSNKLAGEETQYF.

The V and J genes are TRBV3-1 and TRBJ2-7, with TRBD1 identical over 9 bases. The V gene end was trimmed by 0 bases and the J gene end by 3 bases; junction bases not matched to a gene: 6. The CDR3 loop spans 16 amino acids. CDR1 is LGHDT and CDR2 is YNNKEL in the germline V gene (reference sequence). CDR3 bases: TGTGCCAGCAGCCAAGATCGGGACAGGGTCTTCTACGAGCAGTACTTC. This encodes CASSQDRDRVFYEQYF.

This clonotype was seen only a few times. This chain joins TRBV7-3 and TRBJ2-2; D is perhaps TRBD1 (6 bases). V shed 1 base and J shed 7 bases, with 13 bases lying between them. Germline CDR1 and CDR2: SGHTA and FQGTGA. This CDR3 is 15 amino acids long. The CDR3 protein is CASSLMGDMSGELFF. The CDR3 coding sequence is TGTGCCAGCAGCTTAATGGGGGACATGAGCGGGGAGCTGTTTTTT.

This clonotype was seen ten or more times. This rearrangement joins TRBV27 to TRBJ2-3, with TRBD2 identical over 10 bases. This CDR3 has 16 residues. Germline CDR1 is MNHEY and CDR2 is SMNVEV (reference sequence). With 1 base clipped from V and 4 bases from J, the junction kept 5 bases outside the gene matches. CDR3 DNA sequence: TGTGCCAGCAGTTTATGGGCTAGCGGGAGTGCAGATACGCAGTATTTT. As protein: CASSLWASGSADTQYF.

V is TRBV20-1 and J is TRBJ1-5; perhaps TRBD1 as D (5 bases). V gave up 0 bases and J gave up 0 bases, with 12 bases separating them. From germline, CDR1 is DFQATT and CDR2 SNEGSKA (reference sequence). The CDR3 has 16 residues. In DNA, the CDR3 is TGCAGTGCTAGAGAAAGGGACTTCTATAGCAATCAGCCCCAGCATTTT. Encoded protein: CSARERDFYSNQPQHF.

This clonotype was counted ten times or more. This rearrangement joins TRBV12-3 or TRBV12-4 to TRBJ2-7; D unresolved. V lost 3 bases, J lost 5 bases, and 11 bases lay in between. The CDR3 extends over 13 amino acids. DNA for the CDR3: TGTGCCAGCAGTTTGAACCCCCGGGACGAGCAGTACTTC. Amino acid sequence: CASSLNPRDEQYF.

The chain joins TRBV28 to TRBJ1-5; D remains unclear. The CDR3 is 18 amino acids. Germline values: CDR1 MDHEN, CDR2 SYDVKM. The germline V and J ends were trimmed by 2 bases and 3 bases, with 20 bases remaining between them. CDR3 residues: CASSLRLFGQGYNQPQHF. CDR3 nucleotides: TGTGCCAGCAGTTTACGGTTATTCGGGCAAGGGTACAATCAGCCCCAGCATTTT.